This TCR beta chain was sequenced during a study of neurological immune-mediated disorders. Germline V CDR1 and CDR2: SEHNR, FQNEAQ (reference sequence). Trimming stripped 4 bases from V and 3 bases from J, with 6 bases between. This CDR3 is built from 12 residues. At least ten counts were recorded for this clonotype. The time point is: longitudinal time-point 1 (baseline). TCRdb called the 5' RACE reads again in MiXCR, with one record for every CDR3 protein. The sample lists some 60,000 distinct CDR3 sequences, approximately 12% occurring once. This TCR came from a male donor with HTLV-1-associated myelopathy (HAM/TSP). Sequencing used PBMCs. This chain joins TRBV7-9 and TRBJ1-2, with unresolved D. The CDR3 DNA reads as TGTGCCAGCAGCTATACGGACTATGGCTACACCTTC. It translates to CASSYTDYGYTF.